Listed below are T cell receptor beta chains from one sample, sequenced in a study of Graves' ophthalmopathy and Graves' hyperthyroidism. TCRdb re-called the multiplex PCR reads through MiXCR, storing one row per CDR3 protein. The sample contains around 520,000 distinct CDR3 sequences, less than 45% of which appear only once. The sequenced material came from peripheral blood or thyroid tissue (not recorded which). All receptors come from an adult man with Graves' hyperthyroidism. The CDR3 runs from the conserved cysteine through the conserved F or W. Fields, in order: D gene, V gene, J gene, clone size, CDR3 protein, CDR3 DNA. A D gene is named only where the DNA matches it firmly. Not all rows give a size; the values are once, few, many and, for expanded clones, a class.

.	TRBV20-1	TRBJ2-1	few	CSARVGNEQFF	TGCAGTGCTAGAGTGGGCAATGAGCAGTTCTTC
TRBD1	TRBV10-3	TRBJ1-2	.	CAARGPGQGPSNYGYTF	TGTGCCGCAAGAGGGCCGGGACAGGGGCCTTCTAACTATGGCTACACCTTC
TRBD1	TRBV10-1	TRBJ2-7	.	CASSEQGKAYEQYF	TGCGCCAGCAGTGAACAGGGGAAAGCCTACGAGCAGTACTTC
TRBD1	TRBV25-1	TRBJ2-7	.	CASRKRQQGVYGQYF	TGTGCCAGCAGGAAGAGACAACAGGGGGTCTACGGGCAGTACTTC
.	TRBV15	TRBJ2-7	.	CATRRRDSYEQYF	TGTGCCACCAGGAGGAGGGATTCCTACGAGCAGTACTTC
.	TRBV20-1	TRBJ2-1	.	CSARRSISPNEQFF	TGCAGTGCTCGGAGATCGATAAGTCCCAATGAGCAGTTCTTC
.	TRBV4-1	TRBJ1-1	many	CASSHHGEPTLGEAFF	TGCGCCAGCAGCCACCACGGTGAACCGACCTTGGGGGAAGCTTTCTTT
TRBD1	TRBV20-1	TRBJ1-6	many	CSARGLGQGPSPLHF	TGCAGTGCTAGAGGACTGGGACAGGGACCCTCACCCCTCCACTTT
TRBD1	TRBV6-1	TRBJ2-2	few	CASSEVTGDTGELFF	TGTGCCAGCAGTGAAGTTACAGGGGACACCGGGGAGCTGTTTTTT
.	TRBV2	TRBJ1-1	.	CASSPGFHPTEAFF	TGTGCCAGCAGCCCCGGGTTTCACCCGACTGAAGCTTTCTTT
TRBD1	TRBV29-1	TRBJ2-7	many	CSVEGQGTYEQYF	TGCAGCGTCGAAGGACAGGGGACCTACGAGCAGTACTTC
.	TRBV6-2/TRBV6-3	TRBJ1-1	.	CASSLLHNAEAFF	TGTGCCAGCAGTTTACTACACAACGCTGAAGCTTTCTTT
.	TRBV12-3/TRBV12-4	TRBJ2-6	many	CASSSRDTSGANVLTF	TGTGCCAGCAGTAGCCGGGACACCTCTGGGGCCAACGTCCTGACTTTC
.	TRBV6-5	TRBJ1-3	many	CASSLDHSGNTIYF	TGTGCCAGCAGTCTCGACCACTCTGGAAACACCATATATTTT
.	TRBV15	TRBJ1-5	many	CATSTPEGVGQPQHF	TGTGCCACCAGCACCCCGGAGGGGGTAGGTCAGCCCCAGCATTTT
.	TRBV12-5	TRBJ1-2	many	CASGLGQDYGYTF	TGTGCTAGTGGTTTGGGACAGGACTATGGCTACACCTTC
.	TRBV29-1	TRBJ2-7	few	CSVKQRNSYEQYF	TGCAGCGTCAAACAGCGAAACTCCTACGAGCAGTACTTC
.	TRBV12-3/TRBV12-4	TRBJ1-2	.	CASSSGTALGYTF	TGTGCCAGCAGCTCCGGGACGGCGCTAGGCTACACCTTC
.	TRBV29-1	TRBJ2-7	.	CSVDRAGGGGEQYF	TGCAGCGTTGATCGGGCAGGGGGAGGTGGGGAGCAGTACTTC
.	TRBV7-8	TRBJ2-7	.	CASSPPRRGWGYEQYF	TGTGCCAGCAGCCCTCCGAGGCGTGGTTGGGGCTACGAGCAGTACTTC
TRBD1	TRBV11-2	TRBJ1-2	many	CASSSTGLDYGYTF	TGTGCCAGCAGTTCGACAGGGCTCGACTATGGCTACACCTTC
.	TRBV7-9	TRBJ1-3	.	CASSLEGHLGSGNTIYF	TGTGCCAGCAGCTTGGAAGGACATCTCGGCTCTGGAAACACCATATATTTT
.	TRBV10-3	TRBJ2-7	many	CAISSPTQFYEQYF	TGTGCCATCAGTTCCCCGACCCAATTCTACGAGCAGTACTTC
.	TRBV9	TRBJ2-5	many	CASSVERGPKETQYF	TGTGCCAGCAGCGTAGAACGTGGACCGAAAGAGACCCAGTACTTC
TRBD1	TRBV28	TRBJ1-2	many	CASSFPPTGRDYGYTF	TGTGCCAGCAGTTTCCCCCCGACAGGGAGGGACTATGGCTACACCTTC
TRBD1	TRBV12-3/TRBV12-4	TRBJ2-2	.	CASSPTGVGTGELFF	TGTGCCAGCAGCCCCACAGGGGTGGGCACCGGGGAGCTGTTTTTT
.	TRBV29-1	TRBJ1-5	.	CSVPVGETQHF	TGCAGCGTTCCGGTCGGAGAGACCCAGCATTTT
TRBD1	TRBV12-3/TRBV12-4	TRBJ1-5	.	CASLGGTGNQPQHF	TGTGCCTCCCTAGGAGGGACAGGCAATCAGCCCCAGCATTTT
.	TRBV7-9	TRBJ1-6	.	CASSLLGQVGNSPLHF	TGTGCCAGCAGCTTATTGGGGCAGGTTGGCAATTCACCCCTCCACTTT
.	TRBV15	TRBJ2-3	few	CATSRDQRTDTQYF	TGTGCCACCAGCAGAGATCAAAGGACAGATACGCAGTATTTT
TRBD1	TRBV7-8	TRBJ1-5	many	CASSVDRDQPQHF	TGTGCCAGCAGCGTGGACAGGGACCAGCCCCAGCATTTT
.	TRBV7-2	TRBJ1-2	.	CASSLNSGTF	TGTGCCAGCAGCTTAAATAGCGGCACCTTC
TRBD2	TRBV20-1	TRBJ2-5	many	CSARVAGGTQETQYF	TGCAGTGCTAGAGTAGCGGGAGGCACCCAAGAGACCCAGTACTTC
TRBD1	TRBV7-8	TRBJ1-2	many	CASSSMTGDGYTF	TGTGCCAGCAGCTCAATGACAGGGGACGGCTACACCTTC
.	TRBV10-2	TRBJ1-2	.	CATSAETANYGYTF	TGCGCCACCAGTGCGGAGACAGCCAACTATGGCTACACCTTC
TRBD1	TRBV10-3	TRBJ2-7	.	CAISDRDRGYGQYF	TGTGCCATCAGTGATCGGGACAGGGGCTACGGGCAGTACTTC
.	TRBV12-3/TRBV12-4	TRBJ1-4	.	CASSIGTSGHEKLFF	TGTGCCAGCAGTATCGGGACTAGCGGTCATGAAAAACTGTTTTTT
.	TRBV6-1	TRBJ1-4	many	CASSERGRWEKLFF	TGTGCCAGCAGTGAACGGGGTAGATGGGAAAAACTGTTTTTT
.	TRBV5-5	TRBJ1-6	many	CASSLGTESSPLHF	TGTGCCAGCAGCTTGGGAACCGAATCTTCACCCCTCCACTTT
.	TRBV12-3/TRBV12-4	TRBJ1-2	many	CASSFDLVGLSPPLYGYTF	TGTGCCAGCAGTTTTGATCTGGTAGGGCTCTCACCTCCCCTCTATGGCTACACCTTC